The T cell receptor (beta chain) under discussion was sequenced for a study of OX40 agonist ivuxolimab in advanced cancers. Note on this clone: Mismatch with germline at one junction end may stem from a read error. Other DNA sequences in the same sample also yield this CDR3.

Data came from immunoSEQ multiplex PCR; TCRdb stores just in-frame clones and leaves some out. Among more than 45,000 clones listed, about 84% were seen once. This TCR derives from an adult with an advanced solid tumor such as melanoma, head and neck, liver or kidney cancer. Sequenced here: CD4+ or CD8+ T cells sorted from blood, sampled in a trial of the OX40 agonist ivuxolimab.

CDR3 sequence: CASPPGQGHSGANVLTF. For the CDR3, the DNA is TGCGCCAGTCCACCGGGACAGGGGCACTCTGGGGCCAACGTCCTGACTTTT. V is TRBV10-1 and J is TRBJ2-6; 10 bases agree with TRBD1. This CDR3 spans 17 amino acids. Germline V gives CDR1 WNHNN, CDR2 SYGVQD (reference sequence).